The rows below give T cell receptor beta chains drawn from one sample of a study of PD-L1 blockade in urothelial cancer. Libraries were prepared by immunoSEQ multiplex PCR; TCRdb keeps only in-frame clonotypes and omits some of them. Among 40,000 to 50,000 clones listed, approximately 86% were seen once. The input for sequencing was PBMCs, taken around atezolizumab (anti-PD-L1) treatment. These receptors all stem from a man in his fifties or sixties with urothelial cancer. Each CDR3 is given with its conserved first and last residue. The order of the fields is clone size, J gene, V gene, CDR3 length, D gene, CDR3 protein, CDR3 DNA. D genes are given only for firm matches. A clone size is listed for some rows: how often the clone was seen (once, few, many), or a class if it is expanded.

>few|TRBJ2-7|TRBV7-7|15|TRBD1
CASSLATGQGYEQYF
TGTGCTAGCAGCTTAGCCACGGGACAGGGTTACGAGCAGTACTTC
>NA|TRBJ2-5|TRBV5-1|14|NA
CASSPRGAQETQYF
TGCGCCAGCAGCCCCCGCGGGGCCCAAGAGACCCAGTACTTC
>NA|TRBJ2-5|TRBV2|15|TRBD2
CASSMTAPRGETQYF
TGTGCCAGCAGTATGACAGCCCCGCGGGGGGAGACCCAGTACTTC
>NA|TRBJ2-3|TRBV5-1|19|TRBD2
CASSLARISGGRGTDTQYF
TGCGCCAGCAGCTTGGCCCGGATTAGCGGGGGCCGAGGCACAGATACGCAGTATTTT
>NA|TRBJ2-5|TRBV21-1|15|NA
CASSKEAKAEETQYF
TGTGCCAGCAGCAAAGAAGCGAAGGCGGAAGAGACCCAGTACTTC
>NA|TRBJ1-5|TRBV30|14|TRBD1
CARAGTGGNQPQHF
TGTGCCCGAGCCGGGACAGGGGGCAATCAGCCCCAGCATTTT
>NA|TRBJ2-5|TRBV7-2|16|TRBD2
CASSNGLAGGRETQYF
TGTGCCAGCAGCAATGGACTAGCGGGGGGGCGAGAGACCCAGTACTTC
>few|TRBJ2-1|TRBV29-1|10|NA
CSVGVNEQFF
TGCAGCGTTGGTGTAAATGAGCAGTTCTTC
>NA|TRBJ1-2|TRBV7-6|15|NA
CASSLSAGLSSGYTF
TGTGCCAGCAGCTTATCGGCAGGGCTGAGTAGTGGCTACACCTTC
>NA|TRBJ2-3|TRBV27|18|NA
CASSLFPGQAEDTDTQYF
TGTGCCAGCAGCTTATTCCCAGGACAAGCTGAGGACACAGATACGCAGTATTTT
>NA|TRBJ2-5|TRBV28|14|NA
CASSRSGPGETQYF
TGTGCCAGCAGTCGAAGCGGGCCGGGGGAGACCCAGTACTTC
>NA|TRBJ2-1|TRBV27|17|TRBD1
CASSPPGQPSSYNEQFF
TGTGCCAGCAGTCCACCGGGACAGCCGTCCTCCTACAATGAGCAGTTCTTC
>NA|TRBJ1-1|TRBV6-1|13|NA
CASSVQDYTEAFF
TGTGCCAGCAGTGTTCAGGATTATACTGAAGCTTTCTTT
>NA|TRBJ1-5|TRBV7-8|15|TRBD1
CASSIDRVGNQPQHF
TGTGCCAGCAGCATAGACAGGGTCGGCAATCAGCCCCAGCATTTT
>NA|TRBJ1-4|TRBV30|14|TRBD1
CAWSPGTGDEKLFF
TGTGCCTGGAGTCCCGGGACAGGGGATGAAAAACTGTTTTTT
>NA|TRBJ2-6|TRBV4-1|18|NA
CASSQDGQGASGANVLTF
TGCGCCAGCAGCCAAGATGGGCAGGGCGCCTCCGGGGCCAACGTCCTGACTTTC
>NA|TRBJ2-2|TRBV4-3|16|TRBD2
CASSQERGAGTGELFF
TGCGCCAGCAGCCAAGAGCGGGGGGCGGGCACCGGGGAGCTGTTTTTT
>NA|TRBJ1-4|TRBV5-1|14|NA
CASSLYAENEKLFF
TGCGCCAGCAGCTTGTATGCGGAGAATGAAAAACTGTTTTTT
>NA|TRBJ2-2|TRBV5-1|15|NA
CASSLAPSSNGELFF
TGCGCCAGCAGCTTGGCCCCGTCGAGCAACGGGGAGCTGTTTTTT
>NA|TRBJ1-6|TRBV7-9|15|NA
CASSTDRGSGSPLHF
TGTGCCAGCAGCACAGACCGGGGGTCGGGTTCACCCCTCCACTTT
>NA|TRBJ2-3|TRBV6-5|13|NA
CASSYRWTDTQYF
TGTGCCAGCAGTTATCGGTGGACAGATACGCAGTATTTT
>once|TRBJ1-1|TRBV2|13|NA
CARGGRTNTEAFF
TGTGCCAGGGGGGGACGGACAAACACTGAAGCTTTCTTT
>NA|TRBJ2-7|TRBV28|14|TRBD2
CASITSGGSYEQYF
TGTGCCAGCATTACTAGCGGGGGCTCCTACGAGCAGTACTTC
>NA|TRBJ1-3|TRBV10-3|14|NA
CAISESQEGNTIYF
TGTGCCATCAGTGAGTCACAGGAAGGAAACACCATATATTTT
>once|TRBJ2-7|TRBV11-3|11|NA
CASSLDLEQYF
TGTGCCAGCAGCTTAGACCTCGAGCAGTACTTC
>NA|TRBJ1-1|TRBV5-1|14|NA
CASSPRQTNTEAFF
TGCGCCAGCAGCCCCAGACAGACGAACACTGAAGCTTTCTTT
>NA|TRBJ2-1|TRBV7-7|15|TRBD2
CASSAGLVSGNEQFF
TGTGCTAGCAGCGCCGGACTAGTTTCGGGGAATGAGCAGTTCTTC
>NA|TRBJ1-1|TRBV29-1|13|TRBD1
CSSPGTGGGEAFF
TGCAGCTCCCCCGGGACAGGGGGCGGTGAAGCTTTCTTT
>NA|TRBJ1-1|TRBV11-2|14|NA
CASSSEIRNTEAFF
TGTGCCAGCAGCTCCGAGATTAGGAACACTGAAGCTTTCTTT
>NA|TRBJ1-1|TRBV5-1|13|NA
CASSLTANTEAFF
TGCGCCAGCAGCTTGACAGCGAACACTGAAGCTTTCTTT
>once|TRBJ1-1|TRBV5-1|14|NA
CASSGRAGNTEAFF
TGCGCCAGCAGCGGGCGGGCTGGGAACACTGAAGCTTTCTTT
>NA|TRBJ2-5|TRBV2|14|NA
CASSGSTAQETQYF
TGTGCCAGCAGTGGCTCGACAGCCCAAGAGACCCAGTACTTC
>NA|TRBJ1-5|TRBV19|16|TRBD1
CASAGTGLGSNQPQHF
TGTGCCAGTGCCGGGACAGGGCTTGGTAGCAATCAGCCCCAGCATTTT
>once|TRBJ1-2|TRBV28|15|TRBD1
CASSSPGQGAGGYTF
TGTGCCAGCAGTTCCCCGGGACAGGGGGCAGGAGGCTACACCTTC
>NA|TRBJ1-2|TRBV5-1|15|TRBD1
CASSLGDRGFYGYTF
TGCGCCAGCAGCTTGGGGGACAGGGGATTCTATGGCTACACCTTC
>NA|TRBJ1-2|TRBV19|13|NA
CASSTGGIRGYTF
TGTGCCAGTAGTACTGGGGGCATTCGGGGCTACACCTTC
>NA|TRBJ1-1|TRBV9|14|NA
CASSADIGDTEAFF
TGTGCCAGCAGCGCGGACATAGGGGACACTGAAGCTTTCTTT
>NA|TRBJ2-7|TRBV19|16|NA
CASSIAKKGALGEQYF
TGTGCCAGTAGTATAGCTAAGAAGGGAGCCCTAGGAGAGCAGTACTTC
>NA|TRBJ2-5|TRBV19|15|NA
CASSFFRADKETQYF
TGTGCCAGTAGTTTTTTCAGGGCGGATAAAGAGACCCAGTACTTC
>NA|TRBJ2-5|TRBV4-3|16|TRBD2
CASSQDRPSGPSGQYF
TGCGCCAGCAGCCAAGATCGGCCTAGCGGGCCCTCGGGCCAGTACTTC
>NA|TRBJ2-1|TRBV30|17|NA
CAWSFPSGGKGYNEQFF
TGTGCCTGGAGTTTCCCCTCTGGGGGGAAAGGGTACAATGAGCAGTTCTTC
>NA|TRBJ2-5|TRBV4-2|17|TRBD2
CASSQVGQRGAGETQYF
TGTGCCAGCAGCCAAGTTGGCCAGCGGGGGGCTGGAGAGACCCAGTACTTC
>NA|TRBJ2-5|TRBV2|15|TRBD2
CASTLIGGAGETQYF
TGTGCCAGCACCCTCATCGGGGGGGCCGGAGAGACCCAGTACTTC
>NA|TRBJ2-1|TRBV4-1|15|TRBD2
CASSPWGGSYNEQFF
TGCGCCAGCAGCCCTTGGGGGGGATCCTACAATGAGCAGTTCTTC
>NA|TRBJ2-7|TRBV5-5|16|TRBD1
CASSLVGTAISYEQYF
TGTGCCAGCAGCTTGGTCGGGACAGCGATCTCCTACGAGCAGTACTTC
>NA|TRBJ2-6|TRBV6-1|13|NA
CASSEGRVGVLTF
TGTGCCAGCAGTGAGGGTCGGGTAGGAGTCCTGACTTTC
>NA|TRBJ1-3|TRBV4-3|16|TRBD1
CASSQGVGQGADTIYF
TGCGCCAGCAGCCAAGGGGTTGGACAGGGGGCGGACACCATATATTTT
>NA|TRBJ2-1|TRBV29-1|15|TRBD2
CSPTRAGGAYNEQFF
TGCAGCCCGACGCGAGCGGGGGGGGCCTACAATGAGCAGTTCTTC
>NA|TRBJ2-7|TRBV21-1|14|NA
CATQSSGGTYEQYF
TGTGCCACTCAGTCTAGCGGGGGCACCTACGAGCAGTACTTC
>NA|TRBJ1-4|TRBV30|14|TRBD1
CAWSGGTGQGSLFF
TGTGCCTGGAGTGGGGGGACGGGACAGGGAAGTCTGTTTTTT